This T cell receptor beta chain appears in the sequencing data of a study of T cell responses to AZD1222 COVID-19 vaccine. CDR3 length equals 12 residues. V was pared by 8 bases and J by 4 bases, with 11 bases between. Germline lookup yields CDR1 MNHEY and CDR2 SVGAGI. The assay was immunoSEQ multiplex PCR, and TCRdb's table has in-frame clones only and misses some. The sample lists more than 100,000 clones, roughly 91% seen once, with 4.4% in the top ten. This rearrangement joins TRBV6-5 to TRBJ2-5; maybe TRBD1 (7 bases). Sample: peripheral blood, taken on day 0 of AZD1222 vaccination. This sequence originates from an adult in good health. The CDR3 loop reads CASRQGGETQYF. DNA of the CDR3: TGTGCCAGCCGACAGGGAGGAGAGACCCAGTACTTC.